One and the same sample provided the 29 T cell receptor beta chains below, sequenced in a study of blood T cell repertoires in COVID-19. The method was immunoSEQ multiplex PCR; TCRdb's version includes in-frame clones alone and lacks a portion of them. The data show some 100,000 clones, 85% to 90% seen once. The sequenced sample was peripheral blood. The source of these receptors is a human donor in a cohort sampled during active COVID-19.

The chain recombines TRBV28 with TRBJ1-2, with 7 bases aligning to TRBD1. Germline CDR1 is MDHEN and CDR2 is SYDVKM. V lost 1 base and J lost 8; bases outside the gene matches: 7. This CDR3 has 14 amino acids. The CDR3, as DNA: TGTGCCAGCAGTTTATCTCGACAGGGCGGGGGCTACACCTTC. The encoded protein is CASSLSRQGGGYTF.

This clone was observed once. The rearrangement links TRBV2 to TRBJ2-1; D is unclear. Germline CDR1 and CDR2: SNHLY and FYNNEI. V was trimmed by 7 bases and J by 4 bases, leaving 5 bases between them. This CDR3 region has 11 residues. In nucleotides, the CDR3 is TGTGCCAGCACCCAGTACAATGAGCAGTTCTTC. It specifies CASTQYNEQFF.

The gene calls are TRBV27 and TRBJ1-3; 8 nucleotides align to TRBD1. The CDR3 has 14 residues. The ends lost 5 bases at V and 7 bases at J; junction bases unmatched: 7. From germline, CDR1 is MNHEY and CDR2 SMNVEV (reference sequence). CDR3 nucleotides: TGTGCCAGCAGTACTAGGCAGGGGGCGAACACCATATATTTT. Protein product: CASSTRQGANTIYF.

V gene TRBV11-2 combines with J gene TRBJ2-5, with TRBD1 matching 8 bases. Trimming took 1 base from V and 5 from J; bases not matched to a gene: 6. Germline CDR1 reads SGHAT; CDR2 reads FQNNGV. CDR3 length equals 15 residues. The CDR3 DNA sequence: TGTGCCAGCAGCTTAGCAGGGGGCGGTATGGAGACCCAGTACTTC. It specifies CASSLAGGGMETQYF. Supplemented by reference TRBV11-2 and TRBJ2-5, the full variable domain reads EAGVAQSPRYKIIEKRQSVAFWCNPISGHATLYWYQQILGQGPKLLIQFQNNGVVDDSQLPKDRFSAERLKGVDSTLKIQPAKLEDSAVYLCASSLAGGGMETQYFGPGTRLLVL.

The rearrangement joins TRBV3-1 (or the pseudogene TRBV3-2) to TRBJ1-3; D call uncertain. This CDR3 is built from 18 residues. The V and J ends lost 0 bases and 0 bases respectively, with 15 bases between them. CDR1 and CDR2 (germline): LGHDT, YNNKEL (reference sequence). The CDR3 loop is CASSQDHPGSISGNTIYF. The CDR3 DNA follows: TGTGCCAGCAGCCAAGACCACCCGGGTTCCATCTCTGGAAACACCATATATTTT.

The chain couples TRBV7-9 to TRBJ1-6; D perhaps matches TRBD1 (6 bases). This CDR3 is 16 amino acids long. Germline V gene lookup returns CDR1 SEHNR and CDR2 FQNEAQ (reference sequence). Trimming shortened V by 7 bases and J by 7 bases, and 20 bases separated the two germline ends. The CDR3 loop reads CASTLAQQGQNSPLHF. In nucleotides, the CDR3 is TGTGCCAGCACCTTGGCCCAGCAGGGGCAGAATTCACCCCTCCACTTT.

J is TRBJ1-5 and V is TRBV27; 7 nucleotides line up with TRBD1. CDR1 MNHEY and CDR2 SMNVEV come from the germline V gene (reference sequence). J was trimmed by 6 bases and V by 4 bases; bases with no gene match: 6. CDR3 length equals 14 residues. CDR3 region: CASSSTGPSQPQHF. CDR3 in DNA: TGTGCCAGCAGTTCGACAGGGCCCAGTCAGCCCCAGCATTTT.

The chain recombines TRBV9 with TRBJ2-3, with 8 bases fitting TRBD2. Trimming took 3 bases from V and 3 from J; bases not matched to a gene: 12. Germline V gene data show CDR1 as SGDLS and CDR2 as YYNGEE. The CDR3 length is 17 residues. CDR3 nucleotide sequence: TGTGCCAGCAGCGCGGGGGTTGGCGGGAGGAATACAGATACGCAGTATTTT. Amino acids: CASSAGVGGRNTDTQYF.

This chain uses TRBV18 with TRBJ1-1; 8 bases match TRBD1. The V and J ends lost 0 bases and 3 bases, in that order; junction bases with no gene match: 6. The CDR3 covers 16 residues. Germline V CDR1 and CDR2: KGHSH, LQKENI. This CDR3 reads CASSPPQRQGYTEAFF. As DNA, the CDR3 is TGTGCCAGCTCACCACCACAGAGACAGGGGTACACTGAAGCTTTCTTT.

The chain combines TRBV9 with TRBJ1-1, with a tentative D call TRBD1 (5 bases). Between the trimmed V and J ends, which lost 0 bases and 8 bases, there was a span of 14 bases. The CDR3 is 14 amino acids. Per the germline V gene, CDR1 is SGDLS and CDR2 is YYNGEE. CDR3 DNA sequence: TGTGCCAGCAGCGTAGGGGCGGGGGAGAGGGAAGCTTTCTTT. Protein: CASSVGAGEREAFF.

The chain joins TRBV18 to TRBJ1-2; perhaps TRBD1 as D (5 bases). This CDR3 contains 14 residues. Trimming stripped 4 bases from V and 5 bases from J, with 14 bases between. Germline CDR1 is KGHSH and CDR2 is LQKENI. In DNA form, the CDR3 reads TGTGCCAGCTCACTCTCTGGACAACATTATGGCTACACCTTC. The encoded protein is CASSLSGQHYGYTF. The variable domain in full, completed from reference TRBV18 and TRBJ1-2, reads NAGVMQNPRHLVRRRGQEARLRCSPMKGHSHVYWYRQLPEEGLKFMVYLQKENIIDESGMPKERFSAEFPKEGPSILRIQQVVRGDSAAYFCASSLSGQHYGYTFGSGTRLTVV.

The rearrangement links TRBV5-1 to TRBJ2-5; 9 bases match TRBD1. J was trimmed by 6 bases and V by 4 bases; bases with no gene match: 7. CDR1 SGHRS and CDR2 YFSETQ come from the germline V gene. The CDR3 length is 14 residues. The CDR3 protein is CASSLGQGGQTQYF. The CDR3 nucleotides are TGCGCCAGCAGCCTGGGACAGGGAGGACAGACCCAGTACTTC.

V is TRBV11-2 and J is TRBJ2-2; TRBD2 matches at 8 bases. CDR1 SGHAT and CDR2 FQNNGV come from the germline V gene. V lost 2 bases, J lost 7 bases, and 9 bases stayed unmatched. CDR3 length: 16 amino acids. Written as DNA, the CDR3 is TGTGCCAGCAGCTTAATCTGGCGGGGGGAAGGCGGGGAGCTGTTTTTT. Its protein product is CASSLIWRGEGGELFF.

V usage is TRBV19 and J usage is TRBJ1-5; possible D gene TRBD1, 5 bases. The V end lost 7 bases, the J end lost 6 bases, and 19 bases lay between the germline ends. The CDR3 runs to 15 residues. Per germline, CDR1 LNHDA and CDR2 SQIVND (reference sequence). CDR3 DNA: TGTGCCAGTAAAGATCGGGGGAGGGGTACTCAGCCCCAGCATTTT. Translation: CASKDRGRGTQPQHF. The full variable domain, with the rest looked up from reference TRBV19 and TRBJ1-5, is DGGITQSPKYLFRKEGQNVTLSCEQNLNHDAMYWYRQDPGQGLRLIYYSQIVNDFQKGDIAEGYSVSREKKESFPLTVTSAQKNPTAFYLCASKDRGRGTQPQHFGDGTRLSIL.

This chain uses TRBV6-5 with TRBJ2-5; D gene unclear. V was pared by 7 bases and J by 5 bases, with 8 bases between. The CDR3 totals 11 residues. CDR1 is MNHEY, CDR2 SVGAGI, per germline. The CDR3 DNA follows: TGTGCCAGCACCCACGGGGAGACCCAGTACTTC. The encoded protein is CASTHGETQYF.

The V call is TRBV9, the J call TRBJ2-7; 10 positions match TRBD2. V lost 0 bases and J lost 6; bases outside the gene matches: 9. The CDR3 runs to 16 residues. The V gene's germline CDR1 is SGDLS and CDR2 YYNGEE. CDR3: CASSVVASGSILEQYF. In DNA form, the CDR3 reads TGTGCCAGCAGCGTAGTGGCTAGCGGGAGCATCCTCGAGCAGTACTTC.

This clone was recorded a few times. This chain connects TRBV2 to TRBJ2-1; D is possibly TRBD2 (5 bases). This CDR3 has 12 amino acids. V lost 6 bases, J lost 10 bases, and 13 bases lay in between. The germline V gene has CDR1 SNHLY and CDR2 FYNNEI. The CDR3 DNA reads TGTGCCAGCAGCGTCGGGGTTGGGGAGCAGTTCTTC. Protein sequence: CASSVGVGEQFF. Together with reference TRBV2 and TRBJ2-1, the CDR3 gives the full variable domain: EPEVTQTPSHQVTQMGQEVILRCVPISNHLYFYWYRQILGQKVEFLVSFYNNEISEKSEIFDDQFSVERPDGSNFTLKIRSTKLEDSAMYFCASSVGVGEQFFGPGTRLTVL.

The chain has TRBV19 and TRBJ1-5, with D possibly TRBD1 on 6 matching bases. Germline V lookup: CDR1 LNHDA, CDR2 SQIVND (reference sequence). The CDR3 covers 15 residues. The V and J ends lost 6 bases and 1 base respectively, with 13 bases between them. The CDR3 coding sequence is TGTGCCAGTAGGGAACAGGGAATAAGCAATCAGCCCCAGCATTTT. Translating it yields CASREQGISNQPQHF.

This CDR3 is CTSRGGTAPSPLFF. CDR3 sequence (DNA): TGCACCAGCAGGGGAGGGACCGCCCCATCCCCCTTGTTTTTT. The V and J genes are TRBV1 and TRBJ1-4. TRBV1 is recorded as a pseudogene. The CDR3 loop spans 14 amino acids.

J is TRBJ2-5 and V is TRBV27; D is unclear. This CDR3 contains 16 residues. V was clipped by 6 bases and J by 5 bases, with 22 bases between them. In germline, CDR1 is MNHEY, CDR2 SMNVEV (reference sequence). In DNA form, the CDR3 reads TGTGCCAGCAGGGCTCGCGGATCCCTTGGAAGGGAGACCCAGTACTTC. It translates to CASRARGSLGRETQYF.

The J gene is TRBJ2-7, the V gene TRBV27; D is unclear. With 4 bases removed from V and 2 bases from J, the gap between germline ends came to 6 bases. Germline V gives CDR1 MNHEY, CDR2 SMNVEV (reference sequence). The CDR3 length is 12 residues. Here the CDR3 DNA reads TGTGCCAGCAGTTCAACACCCTACGAGCAGTACTTC. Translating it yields CASSSTPYEQYF.

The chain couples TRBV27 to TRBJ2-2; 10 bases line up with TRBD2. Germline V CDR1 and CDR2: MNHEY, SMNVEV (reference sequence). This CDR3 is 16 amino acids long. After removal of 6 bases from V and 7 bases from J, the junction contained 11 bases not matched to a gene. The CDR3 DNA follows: TGTGCCAGCAGCCCCCACCCTAGCGGGGGTAACGGGGAGCTGTTTTTT. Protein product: CASSPHPSGGNGELFF.

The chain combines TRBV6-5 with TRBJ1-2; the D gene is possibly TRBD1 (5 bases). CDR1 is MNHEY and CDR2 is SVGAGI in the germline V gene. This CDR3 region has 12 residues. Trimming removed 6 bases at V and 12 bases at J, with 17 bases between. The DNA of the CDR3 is TGTGCCAGCAGCCGCGTCGGAGGGGACCACACCTTC. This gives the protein CASSRVGGDHTF.

The CDR3: CASSPLGASTDTQYF. DNA for the CDR3: TGTGCCAGCTCACCACTGGGGGCTAGCACAGATACGCAGTATTTT. The rearrangement links TRBV18 to TRBJ2-3; D might be TRBD1 (6 bases). The CDR3 is made up of 15 amino acids. Germline assignment: CDR1 KGHSH and CDR2 LQKENI. Trimming shortened V by 1 base and J by 0 bases, and 8 bases separated the two germline ends.

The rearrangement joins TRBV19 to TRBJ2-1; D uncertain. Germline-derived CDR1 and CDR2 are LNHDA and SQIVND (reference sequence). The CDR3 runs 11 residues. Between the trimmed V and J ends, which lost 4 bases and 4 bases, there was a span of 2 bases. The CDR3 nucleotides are TGTGCCAGTAGTACATACAATGAGCAGTTCTTC. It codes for CASSTYNEQFF.

The CDR3 loop is CASSVDRTNTEAFF. DNA of the CDR3: TGTGCCAGCAGTGTTGACAGGACGAACACTGAAGCTTTCTTT. J is TRBJ1-1 and V is TRBV2; a weak D match, TRBD1 (6 bases). The CDR3 has 14 amino acids. Trimming stripped 4 bases from V and 1 base from J, with 10 bases between. CDR1 SNHLY and CDR2 FYNNEI come from the germline V gene.

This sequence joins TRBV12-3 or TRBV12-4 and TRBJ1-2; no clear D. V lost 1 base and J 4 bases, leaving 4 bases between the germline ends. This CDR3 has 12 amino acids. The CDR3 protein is CASSLVSYGYTF. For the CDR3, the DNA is TGTGCCAGCAGTTTAGTGAGCTATGGCTACACCTTC.

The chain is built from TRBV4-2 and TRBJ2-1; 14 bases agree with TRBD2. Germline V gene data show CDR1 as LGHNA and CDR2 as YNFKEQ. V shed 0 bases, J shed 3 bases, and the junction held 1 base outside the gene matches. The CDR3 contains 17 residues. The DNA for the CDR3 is TGTGCCAGCAGCCAAGAGACTAGCGGGGGGGGCTACAATGAGCAGTTCTTC. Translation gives CASSQETSGGGYNEQFF.

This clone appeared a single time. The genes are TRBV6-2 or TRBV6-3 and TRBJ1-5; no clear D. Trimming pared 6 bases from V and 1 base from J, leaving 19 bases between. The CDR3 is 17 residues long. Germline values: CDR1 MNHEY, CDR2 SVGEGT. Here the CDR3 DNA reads TGTGCCAGCAGCCAGCCGATTGAACGAATGAGCAATCAGCCCCAGCATTTT. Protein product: CASSQPIERMSNQPQHF.